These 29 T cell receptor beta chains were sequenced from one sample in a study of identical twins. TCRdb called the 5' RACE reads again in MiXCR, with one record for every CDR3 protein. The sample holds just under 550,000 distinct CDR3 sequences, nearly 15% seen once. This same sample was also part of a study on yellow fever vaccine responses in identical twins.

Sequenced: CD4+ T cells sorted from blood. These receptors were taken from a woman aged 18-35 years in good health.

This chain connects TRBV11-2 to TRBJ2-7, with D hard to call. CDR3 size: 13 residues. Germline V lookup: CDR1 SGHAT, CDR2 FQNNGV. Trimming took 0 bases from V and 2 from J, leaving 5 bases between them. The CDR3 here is CASSLDRPYEQYV. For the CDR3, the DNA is TGTGCCAGCAGCTTAGATCGGCCCTACGAGCAGTACGTC.

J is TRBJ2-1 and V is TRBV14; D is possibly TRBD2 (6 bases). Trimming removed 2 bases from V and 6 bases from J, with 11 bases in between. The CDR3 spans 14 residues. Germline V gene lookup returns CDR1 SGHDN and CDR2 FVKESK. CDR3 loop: CASSQPGTPNEQFF. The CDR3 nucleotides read TGTGCCAGCAGCCAACCAGGGACTCCCAATGAGCAGTTCTTC.

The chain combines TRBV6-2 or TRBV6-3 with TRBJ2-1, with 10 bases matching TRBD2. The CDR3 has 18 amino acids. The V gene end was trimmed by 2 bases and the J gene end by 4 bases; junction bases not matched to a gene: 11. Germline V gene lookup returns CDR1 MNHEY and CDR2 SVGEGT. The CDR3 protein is CASSYPVVLAGLYNEQFF. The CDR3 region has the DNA TGTGCCAGCAGTTACCCCGTGGTACTAGCGGGACTTTACAATGAGCAGTTCTTC.

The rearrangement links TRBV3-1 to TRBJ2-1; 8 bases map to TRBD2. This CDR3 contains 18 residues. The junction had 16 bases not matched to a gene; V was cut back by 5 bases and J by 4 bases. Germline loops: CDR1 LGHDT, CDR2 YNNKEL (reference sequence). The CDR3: CASSKQVPGGFAYNEQFF. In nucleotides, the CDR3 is TGTGCCAGCAGCAAACAGGTCCCGGGGGGGTTCGCGTACAATGAGCAGTTCTTC.

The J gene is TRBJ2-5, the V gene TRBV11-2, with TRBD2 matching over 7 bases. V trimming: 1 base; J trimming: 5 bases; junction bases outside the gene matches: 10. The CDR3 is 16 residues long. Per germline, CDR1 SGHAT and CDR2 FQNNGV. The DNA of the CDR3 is TGTGCCAGCAGCTTAGTGAGCCGAGCGGGATTGGAGACCCAGTACTTC. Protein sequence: CASSLVSRAGLETQYF.

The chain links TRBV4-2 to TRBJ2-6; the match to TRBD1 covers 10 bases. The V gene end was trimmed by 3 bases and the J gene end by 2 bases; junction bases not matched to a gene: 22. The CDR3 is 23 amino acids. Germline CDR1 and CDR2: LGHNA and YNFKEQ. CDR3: CASSHRPIPGQGPRWTGANVLTF. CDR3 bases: TGTGCCAGCAGCCACCGTCCAATACCGGGACAGGGGCCTCGATGGACTGGGGCCAACGTCCTGACTTTC.

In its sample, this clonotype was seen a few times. DNA for the CDR3: TGTGCCAGCAGTGAACGCACAGCCTATAATTCACCCCTCCACTTT. Amino acid sequence: CASSERTAYNSPLHF. This rearrangement joins TRBV6-1 to TRBJ1-6; D ambiguous. The ends were cut back, 2 bases at V and 2 bases at J, with 7 bases in the middle. The CDR3 extends over 15 amino acids. Germline V gene lookup returns CDR1 MNHNS and CDR2 SASEGT.

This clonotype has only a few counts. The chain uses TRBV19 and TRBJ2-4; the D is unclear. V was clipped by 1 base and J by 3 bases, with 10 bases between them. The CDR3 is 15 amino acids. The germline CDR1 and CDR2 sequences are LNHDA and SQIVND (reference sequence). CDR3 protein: CASSIVRKNKNIQYF. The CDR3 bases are TGTGCCAGTAGTATAGTCAGGAAAAACAAAAACATTCAGTACTTC.

The CDR3 sequence is CASSRDRIQETQYF. In DNA form, the CDR3 reads TGTGCCAGCAGCCGGGACAGAATTCAAGAGACCCAGTACTTC. This chain connects TRBV7-9 to TRBJ2-5; 7 nucleotides match TRBD1. Germline loops: CDR1 SEHNR, CDR2 FQNEAQ (reference sequence). The CDR3 spans 14 residues. V lost 5 bases and J lost 2; bases outside the gene matches: 5. Looking up the rest from reference TRBV7-9 and TRBJ2-5 gives the full variable domain: DTGVSQNPRHKITKRGQNVTFRCDPISEHNRLYWYRQTLGQGPEFLTYFQNEAQLEKSRLLSDRFSAERPKGSFSTLEIQRTEQGDSAMYLCASSRDRIQETQYFGPGTRLLVL.

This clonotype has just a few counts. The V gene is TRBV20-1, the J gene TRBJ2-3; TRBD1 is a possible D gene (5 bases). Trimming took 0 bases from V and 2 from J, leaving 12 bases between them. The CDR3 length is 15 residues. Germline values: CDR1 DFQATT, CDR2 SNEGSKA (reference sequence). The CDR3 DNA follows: TGCAGTGCTAGAGAACAGGAGTTAAACACAGATACGCAGTATTTT. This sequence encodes CSAREQELNTDTQYF.

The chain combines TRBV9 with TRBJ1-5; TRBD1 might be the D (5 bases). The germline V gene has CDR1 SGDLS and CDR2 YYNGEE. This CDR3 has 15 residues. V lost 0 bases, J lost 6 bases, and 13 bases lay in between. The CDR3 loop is CASSVGGDLGQPQHF. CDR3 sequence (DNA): TGTGCCAGCAGCGTAGGAGGGGACTTGGGTCAGCCCCAGCATTTT.

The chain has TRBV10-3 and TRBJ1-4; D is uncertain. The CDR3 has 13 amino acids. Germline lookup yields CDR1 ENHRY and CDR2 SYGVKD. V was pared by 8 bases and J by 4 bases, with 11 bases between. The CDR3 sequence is CAIGTGNNEKLFF. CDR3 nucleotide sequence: TGTGCCATCGGAACGGGCAATAATGAAAAACTGTTTTTT.

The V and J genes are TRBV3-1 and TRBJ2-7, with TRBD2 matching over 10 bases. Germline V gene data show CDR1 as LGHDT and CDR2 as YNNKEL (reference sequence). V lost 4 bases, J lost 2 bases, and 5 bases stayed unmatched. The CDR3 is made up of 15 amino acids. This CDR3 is CASSREAGGPYEQYF. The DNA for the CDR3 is TGTGCCAGCAGCCGCGAAGCGGGAGGGCCCTACGAGCAGTACTTC.

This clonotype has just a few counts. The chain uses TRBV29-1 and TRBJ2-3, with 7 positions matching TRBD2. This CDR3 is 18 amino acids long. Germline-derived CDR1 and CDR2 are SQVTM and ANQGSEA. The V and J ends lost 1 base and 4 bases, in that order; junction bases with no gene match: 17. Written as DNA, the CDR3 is TGCAGCGTTGAAGTCCCATTAGGTGGGAGGGCCCGCGCAGATACGCAGTATTTT. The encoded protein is CSVEVPLGGRARADTQYF.

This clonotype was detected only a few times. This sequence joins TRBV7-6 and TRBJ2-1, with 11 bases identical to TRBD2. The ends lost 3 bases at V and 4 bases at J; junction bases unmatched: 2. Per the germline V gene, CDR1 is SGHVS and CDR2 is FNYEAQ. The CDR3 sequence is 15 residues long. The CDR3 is CASSFRTSGYNEQFF. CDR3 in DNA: TGTGCCAGCAGCTTTCGGACTAGCGGGTACAATGAGCAGTTCTTC.

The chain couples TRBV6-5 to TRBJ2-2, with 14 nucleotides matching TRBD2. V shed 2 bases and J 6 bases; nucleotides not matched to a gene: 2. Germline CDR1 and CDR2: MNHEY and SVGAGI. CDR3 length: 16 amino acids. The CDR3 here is CASSYGLAGGPGELFF. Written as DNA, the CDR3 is TGTGCCAGCAGTTACGGACTAGCGGGAGGCCCCGGGGAGCTGTTTTTT.

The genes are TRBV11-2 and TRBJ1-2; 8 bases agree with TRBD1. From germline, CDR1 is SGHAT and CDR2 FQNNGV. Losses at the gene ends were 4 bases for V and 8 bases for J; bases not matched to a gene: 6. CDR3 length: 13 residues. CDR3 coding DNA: TGTGCCAGCAGCTCGGACAGGGTGGAAGGCTACACCTTC. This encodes CASSSDRVEGYTF.

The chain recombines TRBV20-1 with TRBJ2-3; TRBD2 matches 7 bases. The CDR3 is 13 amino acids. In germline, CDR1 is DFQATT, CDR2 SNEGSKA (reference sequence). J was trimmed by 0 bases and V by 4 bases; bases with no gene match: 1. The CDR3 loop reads CSATAGSTDTQYF. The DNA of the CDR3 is TGCAGTGCTACAGCGGGAAGCACAGATACGCAGTATTTT.

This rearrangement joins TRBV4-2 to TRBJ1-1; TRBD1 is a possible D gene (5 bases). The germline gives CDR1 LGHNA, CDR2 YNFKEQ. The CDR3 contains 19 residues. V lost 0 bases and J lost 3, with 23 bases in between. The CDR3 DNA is TGTGCCAGCAGCCAAGATATTGGGTGGGGGACGCGGGGGGACACTGAAGCTTTCTTT. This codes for CASSQDIGWGTRGDTEAFF.

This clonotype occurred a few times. DNA for the CDR3: TGTGCCAGCTTTCAAAGCGGGGTTAAAAACATTCAGTACTTC. It encodes CASFQSGVKNIQYF. The chain uses TRBV2 and TRBJ2-4; 7 positions match TRBD2. Germline lookup yields CDR1 SNHLY and CDR2 FYNNEI. The CDR3 sequence is 14 residues long. V dropped 8 bases and J dropped 4; count of bases not matched to a gene: 8. Looking up the rest from reference TRBV2 and TRBJ2-4 gives the full variable domain: EPEVTQTPSHQVTQMGQEVILRCVPISNHLYFYWYRQILGQKVEFLVSFYNNEISEKSEIFDDQFSVERPDGSNFTLKIRSTKLEDSAMYFCASFQSGVKNIQYFGAGTRLSVL.

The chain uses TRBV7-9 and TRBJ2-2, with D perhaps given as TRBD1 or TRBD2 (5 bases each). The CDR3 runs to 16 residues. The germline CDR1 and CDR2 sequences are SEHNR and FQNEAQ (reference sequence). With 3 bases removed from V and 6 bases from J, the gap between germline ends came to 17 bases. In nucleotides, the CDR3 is TGTGCCAGCAGCTTCTACCGGACACGCGGGTCCGGGGAGCTGTTTTTT. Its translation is CASSFYRTRGSGELFF.

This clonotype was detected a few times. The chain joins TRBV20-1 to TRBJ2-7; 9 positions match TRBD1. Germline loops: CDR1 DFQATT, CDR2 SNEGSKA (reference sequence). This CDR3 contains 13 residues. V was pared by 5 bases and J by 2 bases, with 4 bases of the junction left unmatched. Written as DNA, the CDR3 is TGCAGTGCTCCCGGGACAGGGACCTACGAGCAGTACTTC. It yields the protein CSAPGTGTYEQYF.

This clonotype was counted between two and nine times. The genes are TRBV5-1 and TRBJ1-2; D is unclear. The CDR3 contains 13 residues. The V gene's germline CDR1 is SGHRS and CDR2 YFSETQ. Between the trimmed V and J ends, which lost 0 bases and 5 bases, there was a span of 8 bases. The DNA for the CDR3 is TGCGCCAGCAGCTTGGATCCAGAATATGGCTACACCTTC. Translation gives CASSLDPEYGYTF. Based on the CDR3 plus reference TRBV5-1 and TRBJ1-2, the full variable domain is KAGVTQTPRYLIKTRGQQVTLSCSPISGHRSVSWYQQTPGQGLQFLFEYFSETQRNKGNFPGRFSGRQFSNSRSEMNVSTLELGDSALYLCASSLDPEYGYTFGSGTRLTVV.

DNA of the CDR3: TGTGCCAGCAACGCGGGAGGACTAGAGACCCAGTACTTC. This encodes CASNAGGLETQYF. The rearrangement joins TRBV28 to TRBJ2-5, with 8 positions matching TRBD2. Germline V gives CDR1 MDHEN, CDR2 SYDVKM. The CDR3 covers 13 residues. Losses at the gene ends were 7 bases for V and 4 bases for J; bases not matched to a gene: 5.

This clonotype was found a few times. CDR3 protein: CATSSSRLAGTDTQYF. The CDR3 nucleotides read TGTGCCACCAGCAGCTCTCGACTAGCTGGCACAGATACGCAGTATTTT. This rearrangement joins TRBV15 to TRBJ2-3; 7 bases are shared with TRBD2. CDR3 length equals 16 residues. With V trimmed by 3 bases and J by 1 base, 7 bases remained unmatched. Per the germline V gene, CDR1 is LNHNV and CDR2 is YYDKDF (reference sequence).

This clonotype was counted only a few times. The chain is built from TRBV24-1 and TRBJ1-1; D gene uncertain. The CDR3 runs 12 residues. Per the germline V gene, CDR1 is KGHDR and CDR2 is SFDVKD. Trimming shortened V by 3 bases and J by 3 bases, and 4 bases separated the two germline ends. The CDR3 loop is CATSDPYTEAFF. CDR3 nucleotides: TGTGCCACCAGTGATCCTTACACTGAAGCTTTCTTT.

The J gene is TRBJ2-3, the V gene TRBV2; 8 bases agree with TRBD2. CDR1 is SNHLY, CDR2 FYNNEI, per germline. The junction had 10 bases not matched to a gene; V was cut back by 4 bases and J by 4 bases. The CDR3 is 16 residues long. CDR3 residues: CASSVGSGGYADTQYF. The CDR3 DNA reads TGTGCCAGCAGTGTAGGAAGCGGGGGTTACGCAGATACGCAGTATTTT.

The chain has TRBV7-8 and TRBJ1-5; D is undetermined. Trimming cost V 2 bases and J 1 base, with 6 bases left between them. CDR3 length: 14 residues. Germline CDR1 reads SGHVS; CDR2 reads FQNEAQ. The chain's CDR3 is CASSLLYSNQPQHF. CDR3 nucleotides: TGTGCCAGCAGCTTATTGTACAGCAATCAGCCCCAGCATTTT.

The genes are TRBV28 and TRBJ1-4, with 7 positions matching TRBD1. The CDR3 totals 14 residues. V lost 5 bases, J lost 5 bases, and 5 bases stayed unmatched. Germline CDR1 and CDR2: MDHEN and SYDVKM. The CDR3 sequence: CASSRQGWNEKLFF. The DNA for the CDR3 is TGTGCCAGCAGTAGACAGGGTTGGAATGAAAAACTGTTTTTT.